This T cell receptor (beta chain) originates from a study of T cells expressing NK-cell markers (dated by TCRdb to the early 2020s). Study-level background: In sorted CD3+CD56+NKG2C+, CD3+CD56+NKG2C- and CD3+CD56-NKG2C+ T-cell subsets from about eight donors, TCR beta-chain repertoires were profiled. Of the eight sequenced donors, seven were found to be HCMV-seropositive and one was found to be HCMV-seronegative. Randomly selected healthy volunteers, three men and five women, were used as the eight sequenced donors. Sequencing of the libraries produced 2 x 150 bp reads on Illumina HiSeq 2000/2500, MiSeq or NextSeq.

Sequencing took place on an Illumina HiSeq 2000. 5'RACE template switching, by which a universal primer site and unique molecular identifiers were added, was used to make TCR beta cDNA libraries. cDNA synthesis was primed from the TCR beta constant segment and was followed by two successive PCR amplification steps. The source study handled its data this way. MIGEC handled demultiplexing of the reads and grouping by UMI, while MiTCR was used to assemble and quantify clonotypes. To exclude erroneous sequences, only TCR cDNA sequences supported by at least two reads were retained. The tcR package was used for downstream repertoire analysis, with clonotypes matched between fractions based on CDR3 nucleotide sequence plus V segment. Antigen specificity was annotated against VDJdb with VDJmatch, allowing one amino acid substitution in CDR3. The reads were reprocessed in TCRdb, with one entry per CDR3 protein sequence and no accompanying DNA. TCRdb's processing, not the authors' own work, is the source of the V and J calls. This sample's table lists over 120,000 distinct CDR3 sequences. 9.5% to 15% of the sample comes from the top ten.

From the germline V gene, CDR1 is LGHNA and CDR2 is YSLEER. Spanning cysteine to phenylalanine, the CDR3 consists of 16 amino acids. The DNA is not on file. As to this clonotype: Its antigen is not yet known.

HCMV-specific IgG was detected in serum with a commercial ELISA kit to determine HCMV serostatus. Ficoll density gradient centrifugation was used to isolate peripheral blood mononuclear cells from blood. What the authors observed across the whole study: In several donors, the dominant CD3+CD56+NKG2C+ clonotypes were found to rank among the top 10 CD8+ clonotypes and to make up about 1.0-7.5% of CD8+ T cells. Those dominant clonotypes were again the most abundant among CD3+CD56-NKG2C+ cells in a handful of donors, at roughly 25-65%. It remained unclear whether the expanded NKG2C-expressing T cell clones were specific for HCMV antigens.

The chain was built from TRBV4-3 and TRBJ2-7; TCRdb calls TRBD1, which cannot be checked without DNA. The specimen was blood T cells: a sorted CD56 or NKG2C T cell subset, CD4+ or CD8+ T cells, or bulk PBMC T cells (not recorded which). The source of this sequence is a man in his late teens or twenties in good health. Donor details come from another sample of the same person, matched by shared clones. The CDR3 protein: CASSQARDRGPYEQYF.